Below are 9 T cell receptor beta chains sequenced from a single sample in a study of a mutant IDH1 vaccine in newly diagnosed glioma. Specified time point: baseline, week 1 (first vaccination visit). Treatment given: pre-vaccination baseline after standard-of-care therapy. TCRdb's table, derived via immunoSEQ multiplex PCR, lists solely in-frame clones and lacks some. The table records around 82,000 clones, approximately 80% of them present only once. The source was PBMCs, collected from a glioma patient treated with radiotherapy, temozolomide or both. The origin of the receptors is a man aged 35 to 55 with glioma. Some clones in this sample may be carry-over from other donors' samples.

The J gene is TRBJ1-4, the V gene TRBV19; TRBD1 agrees at 7 bases. Germline values: CDR1 LNHDA, CDR2 SQIVND (reference sequence). The CDR3 runs to 15 residues. Trimming cost V 8 bases and J 1 base; bases outside gene matches: 7. The CDR3 DNA reads TGTGCCAGTGACAGGGTGGCCTTAACTAATGAAAAACTGTTTTTT. Translation gives CASDRVALTNEKLFF.

This clone was recorded many times. The chain couples TRBV19 to TRBJ1-5; D remains unclear. Trimming pared 5 bases from V and 3 bases from J, leaving 5 bases between. The germline V gene encodes CDR1 LNHDA and CDR2 SQIVND (reference sequence). The CDR3 length is 12 residues. In DNA form, the CDR3 reads TGTGCCAGTAGTTTTGTCAATCAGCCCCAGCATTTT. This codes for CASSFVNQPQHF.

This chain joins TRBV7-8 and TRBJ1-1, with no clear D. Germline V CDR1 and CDR2: SGHVS, FQNEAQ. Trimming removed 2 bases at V and 6 bases at J, with 7 bases between. The CDR3 length is 12 residues. In DNA form, the CDR3 reads TGTGCCAGCAGCTTAAGGGTAGCTGAAGCTTTCTTT. It is translated as CASSLRVAEAFF.

In its sample, this clone was seen many times. This sequence joins TRBV7-8 and TRBJ1-6; D remains unclear. V was trimmed by 5 bases and J by 6 bases, leaving 5 bases between them. The CDR3 extends over 12 amino acids. The V gene's germline CDR1 is SGHVS and CDR2 FQNEAQ. CDR3 protein: CASSMTNSPLHF. The CDR3, as DNA: TGTGCCAGCAGCATGACTAATTCACCCCTCCACTTT.

The chain recombines TRBV5-4 with TRBJ2-1; TRBD2 aligns across 7 bases. The CDR3 totals 13 residues. Germline V gives CDR1 SGHNT, CDR2 YYREEE (reference sequence). The J segment lost 3 bases and the V segment lost 4 bases, leaving 1 base of the junction unmatched. Here the CDR3 reads CASSGGVYNEQFF. The CDR3 nucleotides are TGTGCCAGCAGCGGGGGGGTCTACAATGAGCAGTTCTTC.

The CDR3 loop is CASSPQTLNTEAFF. The CDR3 nucleotides are TGCGCCAGCTCACCACAGACCTTGAACACTGAAGCTTTCTTT. The chain links TRBV5-1 to TRBJ1-1; D not certain. This CDR3 is 14 amino acids long. Germline loops: CDR1 SGHRS, CDR2 YFSETQ. Trimming shortened V by 7 bases and J by 0 bases, and 13 bases separated the two germline ends.

The V gene is TRBV5-6, the J gene TRBJ1-1; D uncertain. Trimming took 1 base from V and 2 from J, leaving 12 bases between them. The CDR3 runs to 15 residues. The germline V gene encodes CDR1 SGHDT and CDR2 YYEEEE. The CDR3 here is CASSLLSRINTEAFF. Here the CDR3 DNA reads TGTGCCAGCAGCTTGTTGAGTAGGATCAACACTGAAGCTTTCTTT.

V and J are TRBV5-1 and TRBJ1-3; TRBD1 is a possible D gene (5 bases). Germline CDR1 SGHRS, CDR2 YFSETQ. Between the trimmed V and J ends, which lost 3 bases and 1 base, there was a span of 11 bases. The CDR3 length is 15 residues. The CDR3 region has the DNA TGCGCCAGCAGCTGGTCTGGGGGATCTGGAAACACCATATATTTT. As protein: CASSWSGGSGNTIYF.

The chain combines TRBV5-5 with TRBJ1-2; D ambiguous. V was cut by 4 bases and J by 8 bases, with 15 bases left in between. The germline CDR1 and CDR2 sequences are SGHKS and YYEKEE (reference sequence). This CDR3 contains 13 residues. CDR3 region: CASSPSLGGGYTF. CDR3 DNA: TGTGCCAGCAGCCCCAGTCTGGGAGGGGGCTACACCTTC.